What follows are 6 T cell receptor beta chains derived from one specimen sequenced in a study of T cell repertoires in cytomegalovirus infection. Which antigens these TCRs recognize remains unknown. One entry per CDR3 protein results from TCRdb running MiXCR on the reads. The sample lists about 900,000 distinct CDR3 sequences, 30% to 40% occurring once. The sequences come from cultured CD8+ T cells from PBMCs, collected from culture after CMV antigen stimulation. Source of these receptors: a human donor in good health (CMV status not recorded). Some clones in this sample may be carry-over from other donors' samples.

The chain combines TRBV4-2 with TRBJ2-2; the D is unclear. Germline V gene sequence: CDR1 LGHNA, CDR2 YNFKEQ. CDR3 size: 15 residues. Between the trimmed V and J ends, which lost 0 bases and 2 bases, there was a span of 7 bases. The CDR3 region has the DNA TGTGCCAGCAGCCAAGACTCTGACAACACCGGGGAGCTGTTTTTT. As protein: CASSQDSDNTGELFF.

The V and J genes are TRBV9 and TRBJ2-1, with TRBD1 matching over 8 bases. Germline V gene lookup returns CDR1 SGDLS and CDR2 YYNGEE. The CDR3 has 15 residues. V was pared by 4 bases and J by 8 bases, with 11 bases of the junction left unmatched. CDR3 amino acids: CASSLPDRAYHEQFF. DNA for the CDR3: TGTGCCAGCAGCCTTCCGGACAGGGCTTATCATGAGCAGTTCTTC.

This clonotype showed up just a few times. The chain couples TRBV28 to TRBJ2-3; D ambiguous. The CDR3 sequence is 13 residues long. The germline V gene encodes CDR1 MDHEN and CDR2 SYDVKM. V dropped 3 bases and J dropped 1 base, with 5 bases sitting between them. CDR3 bases: TGTGCCAGCAGTTTTTGGGGCACAGATACGCAGTATTTT. It encodes CASSFWGTDTQYF. Complete variable domain (other parts from reference TRBV28 and TRBJ2-3): DVKVTQSSRYLVKRTGEKVFLECVQDMDHENMFWYRQDPGLGLRLIYFSYDVKMKEKGDIPEGYSVSREKKERFSLILESASTNQTSMYLCASSFWGTDTQYFGPGTRLTVL.

This clonotype was recorded a few times. The gene calls are TRBV28 and TRBJ2-2; the match to TRBD2 covers 8 bases. Germline V gene sequence: CDR1 MDHEN, CDR2 SYDVKM. This CDR3 region has 16 residues. With 5 bases clipped from V and 6 bases from J, the junction kept 11 bases outside the gene matches. CDR3 coding DNA: TGTGCCAGCAGTGCGATAGAGCGGGGGATCGCCGGGGAGCTGTTTTTT. Translated: CASSAIERGIAGELFF. Supplemented by reference TRBV28 and TRBJ2-2, the full variable domain reads DVKVTQSSRYLVKRTGEKVFLECVQDMDHENMFWYRQDPGLGLRLIYFSYDVKMKEKGDIPEGYSVSREKKERFSLILESASTNQTSMYLCASSAIERGIAGELFFGEGSRLTVL.

There are a few counts of this clonotype. The V gene is TRBV12-3 or TRBV12-4, the J gene TRBJ2-1; 12 nucleotides align to TRBD1. The ends lost 6 bases at V and 10 bases at J; junction bases unmatched: 10. The CDR3 is 15 residues long. CDR3 amino acids: CASSLTGTGGLEQFF. CDR3 nucleotide sequence: TGTGCCAGCAGCCTCACCGGGACAGGGGGCTTAGAGCAGTTCTTC.

Many counts were recorded for this clonotype. This chain links TRBV12-5 with TRBJ2-2; D not certain. CDR1 LGHNT and CDR2 FRNRAP come from the germline V gene. Trimming removed 6 bases from V and 1 base from J, with 15 bases in between. The CDR3 covers 16 residues. CDR3 residues: CASGSAKGLNTGELFF. CDR3 nucleotide sequence: TGTGCTAGTGGCTCCGCGAAGGGTTTGAACACCGGGGAGCTGTTTTTT.